One and the same sample provided the 7 T cell receptor beta chains below, sequenced in a study of blood T cell repertoires in COVID-19. Measured with immunoSEQ multiplex PCR; TCRdb has only the in-frame clones, and not every one. Of approximately 190,000 clones in the sample, about 88% were seen once. Sequencing used peripheral blood. These receptors were obtained from a woman in her thirties or forties who had recovered from COVID-19.

The V and J genes are TRBV27 and TRBJ2-1; TRBD1 matches at 10 bases. V was pared by 5 bases and J by 2 bases, with 9 bases of the junction left unmatched. From germline, CDR1 is MNHEY and CDR2 SMNVEV (reference sequence). This CDR3 has 17 residues. CDR3 sequence reads: CASSETGTGDPYNEQFF. The CDR3 DNA follows: TGTGCCAGCAGTGAGACAGGGACAGGGGACCCCTACAATGAGCAGTTCTTC.

The chain recombines TRBV28 with TRBJ1-5; D remains ambiguous. V dropped 6 bases and J dropped 3 bases, with 15 bases sitting between them. The germline CDR1 and CDR2 sequences are MDHEN and SYDVKM. The CDR3 sequence is 15 residues long. CDR3 region: CASSLLNSDNQPQHF. The CDR3 region has the DNA TGTGCCAGCAGCCTCCTAAACAGTGACAATCAGCCCCAGCATTTT.

The genes are TRBV19 and TRBJ2-4, with TRBD1 identical over 7 bases. V shed 3 bases, J shed 0 bases, and the junction held 14 bases outside the gene matches. The CDR3 is 19 residues long. Germline assignment: CDR1 LNHDA and CDR2 SQIVND (reference sequence). The CDR3 reads CASSIRGQPKGLAKNIQYF. CDR3 coding DNA: TGTGCCAGTAGTATTAGGGGACAGCCGAAGGGCCTAGCCAAAAACATTCAGTACTTC. Together with reference TRBV19 and TRBJ2-4, the CDR3 gives the full variable domain: DGGITQSPKYLFRKEGQNVTLSCEQNLNHDAMYWYRQDPGQGLRLIYYSQIVNDFQKGDIAEGYSVSREKKESFPLTVTSAQKNPTAFYLCASSIRGQPKGLAKNIQYFGAGTRLSVL.

The gene calls are TRBV7-9 and TRBJ2-3; weak D call: TRBD1 (6 bases). Trimming took off 5 bases at V and 1 base at J, with 19 bases between the two ends. The CDR3 extends over 17 amino acids. CDR1 is SEHNR, CDR2 FQNEAQ, per germline (reference sequence). The CDR3 DNA reads TGTGCCAGCAGCCCGCAGGGGAGAGCAATACGCACAGATACGCAGTATTTT. This codes for CASSPQGRAIRTDTQYF. The full variable domain, completed using reference TRBV7-9 and TRBJ2-3, is DTGVSQNPRHKITKRGQNVTFRCDPISEHNRLYWYRQTLGQGPEFLTYFQNEAQLEKSRLLSDRFSAERPKGSFSTLEIQRTEQGDSAMYLCASSPQGRAIRTDTQYFGPGTRLTVL.

The rearrangement joins TRBV14 to TRBJ2-7, with TRBD2 matching over 12 bases. With V trimmed by 6 bases and J by 6 bases, 3 bases remained unmatched. The CDR3 runs 13 residues. Looked up from germline, CDR1 is SGHDN and CDR2 is FVKESK. CDR3 sequence (DNA): TGTGCCAGCAGTCCGGGACTAGCGGGCGAGCAGTACTTC. It is translated as CASSPGLAGEQYF.

The chain joins TRBV14 to TRBJ2-7; 15 bases match TRBD2. J gave up 3 bases and V 5 bases, and 5 bases lay outside the gene matches. This CDR3 contains 16 residues. CDR1 is SGHDN, CDR2 FVKESK, per germline. The CDR3 spells CASSERTSGRGYEQYF. The DNA of the CDR3 is TGTGCCAGCAGCGAGCGGACTAGCGGGAGGGGCTACGAGCAGTACTTC. The variable domain in full, completed from reference TRBV14 and TRBJ2-7, reads EAGVTQFPSHSVIEKGQTVTLRCDPISGHDNLYWYRRVMGKEIKFLLHFVKESKQDESGMPNNRFLAERTGGTYSTLKVQPAELEDSGVYFCASSERTSGRGYEQYFGPGTRLTVT.

The CDR3 loop is CASSFDGHLSGNTIYF. The CDR3, as DNA: TGTGCCAGCAGTTTCGACGGACATCTCTCTGGAAACACCATATATTTT. V and J are TRBV2 and TRBJ1-3; perhaps TRBD1 as D (5 bases). The CDR3 runs to 16 residues. Germline V gene sequence: CDR1 SNHLY, CDR2 FYNNEI. The V gene lost 5 bases and the J gene lost 0 bases, with 14 bases spanning the gap.